These 27 T cell receptor beta chains were all obtained from the same sample, sequenced in a study of T cells in Graves' hyperthyroidism and ophthalmopathy. TCR beta CDR3 regions were amplified from RNA. First-round RT-PCR targeting the TCR CDR3 was performed with the HTBI primer set. Via MiXCR, TCRdb re-called the multiplex PCR reads, giving one row per CDR3 protein. The repertoire consists of around 700,000 distinct CDR3 sequences, with approximately 36% occurring once and the leading ten covering around 32%. Sequencing used blood. The receptors stem from a woman aged 40 to 55 with Graves' hyperthyroidism.

V and J are TRBV5-1 and TRBJ2-5; 11 nucleotides agree with TRBD2. Per the germline V gene, CDR1 is SGHRS and CDR2 is YFSETQ. The V gene end was trimmed by 5 bases and the J gene end by 2 bases; junction bases not matched to a gene: 8. The CDR3 is 16 residues long. The CDR3 region is CASRLAGDPFQETQYF. The CDR3 nucleotides read TGCGCCAGCAGACTAGCGGGGGACCCCTTTCAAGAGACCCAGTACTTC.

This clonotype has just a few counts. The rearrangement joins TRBV7-2 to TRBJ1-2; TRBD1 aligns across 11 bases. After removal of 0 bases from V and 8 bases from J, the junction contained 17 bases not matched to a gene. This CDR3 spans 19 amino acids. Germline assignment: CDR1 SGHTA and CDR2 FQGNSA. As DNA, the CDR3 is TGTGCCAGCAGCTTAGCTCTAGGGTATCGGGGACAGGGGGTAGTCGGCTACACCTTC. This codes for CASSLALGYRGQGVVGYTF.

The J gene is TRBJ1-1, the V gene TRBV6-6, with D uncertain. This CDR3 comprises 12 residues. Germline CDR1 is MNHNY and CDR2 is SVGAGI (reference sequence). Trimming removed 8 bases at V and 1 base at J, with 8 bases between. DNA of the CDR3: TGTGCCAGCGCTTTGGGGAACACTGAAGCTTTCTTT. As protein: CASALGNTEAFF.

This clonotype was recorded many times. The chain joins TRBV20-1 to TRBJ2-5, with D possibly being TRBD1 (5 bases). V gave up 4 bases and J gave up 4 bases, with 16 bases separating them. Germline CDR1 is DFQATT and CDR2 is SNEGSKA (reference sequence). The CDR3 has 14 residues. The CDR3 sequence: CSANGHQGGETQYF. Here the CDR3 DNA reads TGCAGTGCTAATGGGCATCAGGGCGGAGAGACCCAGTACTTC.

The chain joins TRBV10-3 to TRBJ2-7, with TRBD1 matching over 7 bases. The CDR3 sequence is 13 residues long. After removal of 4 bases from V and 7 bases from J, the junction contained 7 bases not matched to a gene. Germline assignment: CDR1 ENHRY and CDR2 SYGVKD. Here the CDR3 DNA reads TGTGCCATCAGTGGAGGGGGCGGGTTAGAGCAGTACTTC. Encoded protein: CAISGGGGLEQYF.

V gene TRBV5-1 combines with J gene TRBJ1-2; the D is unclear. With 5 bases removed from V and 1 base from J, the gap between germline ends came to 18 bases. The CDR3 sequence is 16 residues long. Germline CDR1 and CDR2: SGHRS and YFSETQ. The CDR3 loop reads CASSSAGGRINYGYTF. The CDR3 DNA reads as TGCGCCAGCAGTTCTGCGGGCGGACGAATTAACTATGGCTACACCTTC. Supplemented by reference TRBV5-1 and TRBJ1-2, the full variable domain reads KAGVTQTPRYLIKTRGQQVTLSCSPISGHRSVSWYQQTPGQGLQFLFEYFSETQRNKGNFPGRFSGRQFSNSRSEMNVSTLELGDSALYLCASSSAGGRINYGYTFGSGTRLTVV.

The chain employs TRBV19 and TRBJ1-1; D is ambiguous. With 5 bases removed from V and 5 bases from J, the gap between germline ends came to 9 bases. Per the germline V gene, CDR1 is LNHDA and CDR2 is SQIVND (reference sequence). This CDR3 is 12 amino acids long. The chain's CDR3 is CASSFPATEAFF. CDR3 DNA: TGTGCCAGTAGTTTTCCCGCAACTGAAGCTTTCTTT.

The genes are TRBV7-8 and TRBJ2-2, with D maybe TRBD1 (5 bases). The ends were cut back, 1 base at V and 4 bases at J, with 13 bases in the middle. Germline V gene data show CDR1 as SGHVS and CDR2 as FQNEAQ. The CDR3 spans 16 residues. The CDR3 bases are TGTGCCAGCAGCTTAGGTTTAGGGGAAAGCACCGGGGAGCTGTTTTTT. Protein: CASSLGLGESTGELFF.

The count of this clonotype is one. The chain couples TRBV7-9 to TRBJ2-5, with D hard to call. The CDR3 is 15 amino acids. Trimming left V 5 bases short and J 5 bases short, with 18 bases between. Germline V gives CDR1 SEHNR, CDR2 FQNEAQ (reference sequence). CDR3 protein: CASSVGREQRETQYF. As DNA, the CDR3 is TGTGCCAGCAGCGTTGGACGTGAGCAGAGGGAGACCCAGTACTTC.

About this clonotype: A read error may explain this, as a much larger clone is one base away. The chain carries TRBV7-2 and TRBJ1-6, with D tentatively TRBD1 (6 bases). The CDR3 length is 14 residues. Germline CDR1 reads SGHTA; CDR2 reads FQGNSA. V gave up 4 bases and J gave up 4 bases, with 8 bases separating them. In DNA form, the CDR3 reads TGTGCCAGCAGCTGGGACACTTATAATTCACCCCTCCACTTT. Protein sequence: CASSWDTYNSPLHF.

In this sample, this clonotype turned up many times. The chain recombines TRBV7-2 with TRBJ1-2; 11 bases line up with TRBD1. The CDR3 has 16 residues. In germline, CDR1 is SGHTA, CDR2 FQGNSA. V lost 5 bases and J lost 4; bases outside the gene matches: 9. CDR3 sequence (DNA): TGTGCCAGCAGCAGAAACCCCGGGACAGGGGGCTATGGCTACACCTTC. Its protein is CASSRNPGTGGYGYTF.

This clonotype showed up many times. The V and J genes are TRBV6-5 and TRBJ1-2; a possible D gene is TRBD1 (5 bases). CDR1 MNHEY and CDR2 SVGAGI come from the germline V gene. V lost 7 bases, J lost 2 bases, and 14 bases lay in between. This CDR3 contains 14 residues. CDR3 in DNA: TGTGCCAGCACGCCGGACACTTTGAACTATGGCTACACCTTC. Encoded protein: CASTPDTLNYGYTF.

Only a few counts were recorded for this clonotype. This rearrangement joins TRBV7-8 to TRBJ1-5, with a weak D call TRBD1 (5 bases). The V gene lost 0 bases and the J gene lost 0 bases, with 12 bases spanning the gap. CDR1 is SGHVS and CDR2 is FQNEAQ in the germline V gene. The CDR3 length is 17 residues. As DNA, the CDR3 is TGTGCCAGCAGCTTAGCAATAGGGACGGATAGCAATCAGCCCCAGCATTTT. Encoded protein: CASSLAIGTDSNQPQHF.

This clonotype was found a few times. V and J are TRBV2 and TRBJ2-3, with D possibly being TRBD2 (5 bases). Germline V gene sequence: CDR1 SNHLY, CDR2 FYNNEI. The V and J ends lost 5 bases and 3 bases respectively, with 9 bases between them. This CDR3 has 13 amino acids. DNA for the CDR3: TGTGCCAGCAGTAGGACTGATACAGATACGCAGTATTTT. Its protein is CASSRTDTDTQYF.

Many counts were recorded for this clonotype. The J gene is TRBJ1-2, the V gene TRBV7-8, with 9 bases fitting TRBD1. The CDR3 has 14 amino acids. The germline CDR1 and CDR2 sequences are SGHVS and FQNEAQ. V lost 5 bases, J lost 8 bases, and 9 bases stayed unmatched. CDR3 in DNA: TGTGCCAGCAGCGGGGGAACAGGGGGCGAAGGCTACACCTTC. Its translation is CASSGGTGGEGYTF.

At least ten counts were recorded for this clonotype. V and J are TRBV7-9 and TRBJ2-5, with 8 positions matching TRBD2. The V and J ends lost 8 bases and 5 bases, in that order; junction bases with no gene match: 13. CDR3 length: 15 residues. Germline CDR1 and CDR2: SEHNR and FQNEAQ (reference sequence). CDR3 amino acids: CASEASGGNRETQYF. DNA of the CDR3: TGTGCCAGCGAGGCGAGCGGGGGCAACCGGGAGACCCAGTACTTC.

This clonotype was seen repeatedly, ten times or more. V gene TRBV20-1 combines with J gene TRBJ1-2, with 7 bases that match TRBD1. The V segment lost 4 bases and the J segment 4 bases; nucleotides outside the gene matches: 9. Germline lookup yields CDR1 DFQATT and CDR2 SNEGSKA (reference sequence). The CDR3 contains 14 residues. CDR3 in amino acids: CSAIITGAGYGYTF. In DNA form, the CDR3 reads TGCAGTGCTATCATCACAGGGGCTGGCTATGGCTACACCTTC.

The chain links TRBV10-3 to TRBJ2-6, with unresolved D. Germline V lookup: CDR1 ENHRY, CDR2 SYGVKD. Trimming took off 11 bases at V and 2 bases at J, with 10 bases between the two ends. CDR3 length: 13 residues. The CDR3 protein is CAASAAGANVLTF. The CDR3 DNA is TGTGCCGCCTCAGCCGCTGGGGCCAACGTCCTGACTTTC.

This clonotype was recorded once. J is TRBJ1-3 and V is TRBV20-1; D is ambiguous. The CDR3 contains 14 residues. The germline V gene has CDR1 DFQATT and CDR2 SNEGSKA (reference sequence). Trimming took off 4 bases at V and 0 bases at J, with 10 bases between the two ends. The CDR3 coding sequence is TGCAGTGCTAAGGACCTAAGCTCTGGAAACACCATATATTTT. It translates to CSAKDLSSGNTIYF.

The sample holds a few counts of this clonotype. J is TRBJ1-2 and V is TRBV12-3 or TRBV12-4; TRBD1 agrees at 7 bases. V was clipped by 2 bases and J by 8 bases; unmatched bases: 5. CDR3 length equals 13 residues. The CDR3 protein is CASSLKGAPGYTF. CDR3 nucleotides: TGTGCCAGCAGTTTAAAGGGGGCGCCAGGCTACACCTTC.

Regarding this clonotype: Because it lacks the conserved phenylalanine or tryptophan at the end, this CDR3 is likely a read error. The chain joins TRBV16 to TRBJ1-1, with D unclear. V lost 4 bases, J lost 8 bases, and 17 bases lay in between. The CDR3 sequence is 14 residues long. Germline V lookup: CDR1 KGHSY, CDR2 FQNENV. CDR3 bases: TGTGCCAGCAGCCCGTTTGGACTTACCATGGAAGCTTTCCTT. Its protein product is CASSPFGLTMEAFL.

This clonotype occurred a few times. A much bigger clone sits one base away, suggesting this may be a read error. J is TRBJ1-2 and V is TRBV7-3; D gene uncertain. CDR1 and CDR2 from the germline V gene are SGHTA and FQGTGA. The length of the CDR3 is 12 residues. Trimming took 5 bases from V and 1 from J, leaving 5 bases between them. CDR3 sequence (DNA): TGTGCCAGCAGCGGGGTTAACTATGGCTACACCTTC. Encoded protein: CASSGVNYGYTF.

In regard to this clonotype: Just one base apart from a much larger clone, this may be a read error. The rearrangement uses TRBV7-9 and TRBJ2-6, with 9 positions matching TRBD1. CDR3 length: 17 amino acids. Germline loops: CDR1 SEHNR, CDR2 FQNEAQ (reference sequence). The ends lost 3 bases at V and 2 bases at J; junction bases unmatched: 5. CDR3 sequence: CASSFRDRDPGANVLTF. The CDR3 DNA reads as TGTGCCAGCAGCTTCCGGGACAGGGATCCTGGGGCCAACGTCCTGACTTTC. Together with reference TRBV7-9 and TRBJ2-6, the CDR3 gives the full variable domain: DTGVSQNPRHKITKRGQNVTFRCDPISEHNRLYWYRQTLGQGPEFLTYFQNEAQLEKSRLLSDRFSAERPKGSFSTLEIQRTEQGDSAMYLCASSFRDRDPGANVLTFGAGSRLTVL.

There are many counts of this clonotype. The chain combines TRBV24-1 with TRBJ1-1; D is ambiguous. The CDR3 is 15 residues long. Trimming removed 2 bases at V and 3 bases at J, with 12 bases between. Germline lookup yields CDR1 KGHDR and CDR2 SFDVKD. This chain's CDR3 is CATSDSSLRHTEAFF. As DNA, the CDR3 is TGTGCCACCAGTGATTCAAGCCTCAGGCACACTGAAGCTTTCTTT.

In this sample, this clonotype turned up once. A read error is likely, as this CDR3 ends without the conserved phenylalanine or tryptophan. The CDR3 nucleotides are TGTGCCAGTAGGGACAGGGGCAATCAGCCCCAGCATTCT. Protein: CASRDRGNQPQHS. The V gene is TRBV19, the J gene TRBJ1-5, with TRBD1 matching 8 bases. Per germline, CDR1 LNHDA and CDR2 SQIVND (reference sequence). V was pared by 6 bases and J by 2 bases, with 0 bases of the junction left unmatched. The CDR3 spans 13 residues.

This clonotype was detected ten times or more. The V and J genes are TRBV6-5 and TRBJ1-1, with D unresolved. This CDR3 has 14 residues. V shed 2 bases and J shed 6 bases, with 13 bases lying between them. Germline V CDR1 and CDR2: MNHEY, SVGAGI. In nucleotides, the CDR3 is TGTGCCAGCAGTTACGGGGTAGAGGTCGCTGAAGCTTTCTTT. The encoded protein is CASSYGVEVAEAFF.

Concerning this clonotype itself: The CDR3 ends on some other residue instead of the conserved phenylalanine or tryptophan, so this is likely a read error. The chain couples TRBV7-8 to TRBJ1-6; the D is unclear. V was trimmed by 10 bases and J by 7 bases, leaving 14 bases between them. This CDR3 spans 13 amino acids. The germline V gene has CDR1 SGHVS and CDR2 FQNEAQ. The CDR3 reads CATAVGRNSPLHS. The CDR3 DNA sequence: TGTGCCACCGCCGTAGGGCGAAATTCACCCCTCCACTCT.